These T cell receptor beta chains were read from a single sample in a study of cytomegalovirus exposure and HLA in healthy donors. Produced via immunoSEQ multiplex PCR; TCRdb's table is partial and in-frame only. The table lists 150,000 or so clones, about nine tenths of them singletons. The source material was PBMCs. The receptors here all came from a young woman in good health and CMV-seropositive. The CDR3 runs from the conserved cysteine through the conserved F or W. The order of the fields is CDR3 protein, CDR3 DNA, J gene, D gene, clone size, V gene. D genes are given only for firm matches. Clone size is given for some rows only: seen once, a few or many times, or a class if the clone is expanded.

CASSSPRTVSTDTQYF	TGTGCCAGCAGCTCCCCCCGGACTGTTAGCACAGATACGCAGTATTTT	TRBJ2-3	NA	NA	TRBV11-2
CASSYGADRAFF	TGTGCCAGCAGCTATGGGGCGGATAGAGCTTTCTTT	TRBJ1-1	NA	NA	TRBV11-1
CASSSGAGAAYEQYF	TGCGCCAGCAGCTCGGGCGCGGGGGCGGCCTACGAGCAGTACTTC	TRBJ2-7	NA	NA	TRBV5-1
CAISDQAREQYF	TGTGCCATCAGTGATCAAGCGAGGGAGCAGTACTTC	TRBJ2-7	NA	NA	TRBV10-3
CASSVQDTYEQYF	TGTGCCAGTAGTGTACAAGATACCTACGAGCAGTACTTC	TRBJ2-7	NA	NA	TRBV19
CASSDWGQGPYEQYF	TGTGCCAGCAGTGATTGGGGACAGGGGCCCTACGAGCAGTACTTC	TRBJ2-7	TRBD1	NA	TRBV25-1
CASSRVPPRGPSGANSYEQYF	TGCGCCAGCAGCCGAGTCCCGCCCAGGGGGCCTAGCGGGGCCAACTCCTACGAGCAGTACTTC	TRBJ2-7	NA	NA	TRBV4-1
CASSLEGYAGLAGESSYEQYF	TGTGCCAGCAGCTTAGAAGGGTACGCGGGACTAGCGGGAGAAAGCTCCTACGAGCAGTACTTC	TRBJ2-7	TRBD2	NA	TRBV13
CASSPWLAGSYEQYF	TGTGCCAGCAGCCCCTGGCTAGCGGGCTCCTACGAGCAGTACTTC	TRBJ2-7	TRBD2	NA	TRBV9
CATSGRSANYGYTF	TGTGCCACCAGCGGGCGAAGTGCTAACTATGGCTACACCTTC	TRBJ1-2	NA	NA	TRBV15
CASSLGVPVRGEKLFF	TGTGCCAGCAGCTTGGGGGTCCCGGTGAGAGGGGAAAAACTGTTTTTT	TRBJ1-4	NA	NA	TRBV5-6
CAISDVLAGRDTDTQYF	TGTGCCATCAGTGATGTCCTAGCGGGGAGAGACACAGATACGCAGTATTTT	TRBJ2-3	TRBD2	once	TRBV10-3
CASSIISGGFTDTQYF	TGTGCCAGTAGTATCATTAGCGGTGGATTCACAGATACGCAGTATTTT	TRBJ2-3	NA	NA	TRBV19
CASSTAGTLPYEQYF	TGTGCCAGTAGTACAGCCGGGACTTTACCCTACGAGCAGTACTTC	TRBJ2-7	NA	few	TRBV19
CASNGQAIHYGYTF	TGTGCCAGCAATGGACAGGCAATTCACTATGGCTACACCTTC	TRBJ1-2	TRBD1	once	TRBV28